Below, one TCR beta chain is given with its context. Cohorts were assigned according to the clinical history that participants reported. These data originate in a study of blood T cell repertoires in COVID-19. The V segment lost 0 bases and the J segment 5 bases; nucleotides outside the gene matches: 9. The CDR3 loop spans 17 amino acids. Looked up from germline, CDR1 is LNHNV and CDR2 is YYDKDF (reference sequence). The protocol was immunoSEQ multiplex PCR, while the TCRdb copy is restricted to in-frame clones and leaves out a portion. The sample contains 180,000 or so clones, around four fifths of which appear only once.

The receptor was derived from a woman aged 45 to 65 who had recovered from COVID-19. Specimen: PBMCs or T cells enriched from blood (not recorded which). The gene calls are TRBV15 and TRBJ2-1; 8 positions match TRBD2. In nucleotides, the CDR3 is TGTGCCACCAGCAGAGAGGTCCTAGCGGGTGATGACAATGAGCAGTTCTTC. Translation gives CATSREVLAGDDNEQFF.